This TCR beta chain derives from a study of CD8+CD57+ T cells in acquired aplastic anemia. Study at large: 3.2 ug was the average amount of DNA from sorted CD4+ and CD8+ cells. Healthy donor CD4+ cell samples had a mean of roughly 10 million reads. Points from the study as a whole: Controls did not differ significantly from patients in CD8+ Simpson's diversity. Patients and controls were found to share around 30 CD8+ CDR3 sequences.

According to the study, genomic DNA was the template for TCR beta VDJ and CDR3 profiling. Using its own MiXCR run on the reads, TCRdb lists one record per CDR3 protein. The table has about 62,000 distinct CDR3 sequences, 50% to 70% seen once. Germline V CDR1 and CDR2: SGHDT, YYEEEE. Trimming removed 7 bases at V and 6 bases at J, with 19 bases between. The CDR3 is 14 residues long. Notes on this clonotype: The antigen is not known.

The source of this sequence is a human donor in good health, serving as a control. This chain connects TRBV5-6 to TRBJ1-2, with D possibly TRBD1 on 6 matching bases. The specimen was sorted CD4+, CD8+, or CD8+CD57+ T cells (not recorded which) from PBMCs. CDR3: CASAGGGGWDGYTF. CDR3 nucleotide sequence: TGTGCCAGCGCCGGCGGGGGCGGGTGGGATGGCTACACCTTC. The variable domain in full, completed from reference TRBV5-6 and TRBJ1-2, reads DAGVTQSPTHLIKTRGQQVTLRCSPKSGHDTVSWYQQALGQGPQFIFQYYEEEERQRGNFPDRFSGHQFPNYSSELNVNALLLGDSALYLCASAGGGGWDGYTFGSGTRLTVV.